This TCR beta chain is from a study of T cells in tumors after PD-1 blockade. In the study overall: Patients received pembrolizumab 200 mg every 3 weeks or cemiplimab 350 mg every 2 weeks.

The protocol was immunoSEQ multiplex PCR, while the TCRdb copy is restricted to in-frame clones and leaves out a portion. Here the sample spans about 59,000 clones, roughly 75% being singletons. Germline loops: CDR1 SGHTA, CDR2 FQGTGA. CDR3 length: 16 amino acids. V shed 2 bases and J 2 bases; nucleotides not matched to a gene: 7. The sample consisted of PBMCs, taken before anti-PD-1 treatment. This rearrangement joins TRBV7-3 to TRBJ2-3; 7 bases map to TRBD1. This TCR was sampled from a human donor with basal cell carcinoma. The CDR3 spells CASSLRGRGTTDTQYF. The CDR3 nucleotides are TGTGCCAGCAGCTTACGCGGCAGGGGGACCACAGATACGCAGTATTTT.